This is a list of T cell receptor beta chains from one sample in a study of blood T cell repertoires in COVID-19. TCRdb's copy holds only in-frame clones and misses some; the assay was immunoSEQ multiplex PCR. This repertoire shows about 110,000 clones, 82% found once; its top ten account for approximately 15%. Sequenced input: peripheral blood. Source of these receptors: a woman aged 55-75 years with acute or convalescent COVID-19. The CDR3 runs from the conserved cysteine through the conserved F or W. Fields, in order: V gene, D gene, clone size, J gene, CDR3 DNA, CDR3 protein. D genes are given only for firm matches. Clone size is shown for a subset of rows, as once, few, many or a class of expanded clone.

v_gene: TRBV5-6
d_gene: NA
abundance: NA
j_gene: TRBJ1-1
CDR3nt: TGTGCCAGCAGCTTGGTGAGGGCGAACACTGAAGCTTTCTTT
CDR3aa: CASSLVRANTEAFF

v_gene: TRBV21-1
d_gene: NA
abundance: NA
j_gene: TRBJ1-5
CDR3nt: TGTGCCAGCAGCCTGGACAGTTCCAATCAGCCCCAGCATTTT
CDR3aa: CASSLDSSNQPQHF

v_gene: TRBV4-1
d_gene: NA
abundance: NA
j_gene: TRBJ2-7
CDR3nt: TGCGCCAGCAGCCAGCCGAACCTAGGTTTTAACTCCTACGAGCAGTACTTC
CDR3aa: CASSQPNLGFNSYEQYF

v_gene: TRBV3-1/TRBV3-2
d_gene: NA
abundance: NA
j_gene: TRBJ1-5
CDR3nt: TGTGCCAGCAGCCAAGGATTTCCGGGACAAATCGATCAGCCCCAGCATTTT
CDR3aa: CASSQGFPGQIDQPQHF

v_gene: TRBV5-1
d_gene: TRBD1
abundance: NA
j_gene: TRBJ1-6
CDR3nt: TGCGCCAGCAGTCTAGGGGCAGGGGGAAATAATTCACCCCTCCACTTT
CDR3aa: CASSLGAGGNNSPLHF

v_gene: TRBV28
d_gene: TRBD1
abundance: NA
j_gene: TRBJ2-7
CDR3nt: TGTGCCAGCAGTTTATGGGGACAGAGCTCCTACGAGCAGTACTTC
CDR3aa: CASSLWGQSSYEQYF

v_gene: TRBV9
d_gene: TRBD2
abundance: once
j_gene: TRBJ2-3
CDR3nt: TGTGCCAGCAGCGTAGCCGGGGGGGAAACGCAGTATTTT
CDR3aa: CASSVAGGETQYF

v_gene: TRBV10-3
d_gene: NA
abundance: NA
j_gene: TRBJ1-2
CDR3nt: TGTGCCATCAGTGAGGCCCTAGGGGCCCTCTATGGCTACACCTTC
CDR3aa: CAISEALGALYGYTF

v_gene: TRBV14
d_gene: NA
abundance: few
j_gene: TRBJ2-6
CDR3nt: TGTGCCAGCAGCCAAGTCCCGGGATCTGGGGCCAACGTCCTGACTTTC
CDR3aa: CASSQVPGSGANVLTF

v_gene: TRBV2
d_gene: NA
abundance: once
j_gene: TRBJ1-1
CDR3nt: TGTGCCAGTACAGGGATAGTCGTAAGAGCTTTCTTT
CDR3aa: CASTGIVVRAFF

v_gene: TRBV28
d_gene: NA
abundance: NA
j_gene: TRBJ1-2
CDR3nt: TGTGCCAGCAGGGCCCCCTATGGCTACACCTTC
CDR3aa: CASRAPYGYTF

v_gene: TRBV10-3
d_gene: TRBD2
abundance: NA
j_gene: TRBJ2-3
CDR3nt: TGTGCCATCAGTCGTGCCGCGAATCTAAAGCGGGACACAGATACGCAGTATTTT
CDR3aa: CAISRAANLKRDTDTQYF

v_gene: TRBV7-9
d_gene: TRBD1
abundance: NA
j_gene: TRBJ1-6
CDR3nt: TGTGCCAGCAGCCCGACAGGGGGCTTTTCACCCCTCCACTTT
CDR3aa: CASSPTGGFSPLHF

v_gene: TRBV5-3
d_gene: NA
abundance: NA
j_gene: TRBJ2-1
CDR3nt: TGTGCCCAGGCTAGGCTAGCTTCCTTCTTAGACAATGAGCAGTTCTTC
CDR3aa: CAQARLASFLDNEQFF

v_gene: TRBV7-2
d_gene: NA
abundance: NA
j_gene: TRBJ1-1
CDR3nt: TGTGCCAGCAGCTTATTAGCCCGGGAATCTGAAGCTTTCTTT
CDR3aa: CASSLLARESEAFF

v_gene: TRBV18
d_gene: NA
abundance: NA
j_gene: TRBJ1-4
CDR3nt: TGTGCCAGCTCACCAATTTTCGGTGGTGAAAAACTGTTTTTT
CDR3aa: CASSPIFGGEKLFF

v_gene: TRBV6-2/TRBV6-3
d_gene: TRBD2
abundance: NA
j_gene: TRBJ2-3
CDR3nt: TGTGCCAGCAGCCAGCCAGCTAGCGGGGTCACAGATACGCAGTATTTT
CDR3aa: CASSQPASGVTDTQYF

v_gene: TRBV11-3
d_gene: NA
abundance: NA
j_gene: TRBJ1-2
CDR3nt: TGTGCCAGCAGCCCCGAGGGATACCTTGGCTACACCTTC
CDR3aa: CASSPEGYLGYTF

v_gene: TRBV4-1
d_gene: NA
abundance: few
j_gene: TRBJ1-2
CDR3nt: TGCGCCAGCAGCCAAGAGCTCGGGAGGGACTATGGCTACACCTTC
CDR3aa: CASSQELGRDYGYTF

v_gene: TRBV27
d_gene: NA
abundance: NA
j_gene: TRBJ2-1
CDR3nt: TGTGCCAGCACCTCGGGCGGGGTTCCCGGCAATGAGCAGTTCTTC
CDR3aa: CASTSGGVPGNEQFF

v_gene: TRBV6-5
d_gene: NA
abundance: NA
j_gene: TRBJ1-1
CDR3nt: TGTGCCAGCAGCGCGACAGACACTGAAGCTTTCTTT
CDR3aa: CASSATDTEAFF

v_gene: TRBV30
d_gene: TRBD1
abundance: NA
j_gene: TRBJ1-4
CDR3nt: TGTGCCTGGAGAGCCCCACAGGGGTGGTCTAATGAAAAACTGTTTTTT
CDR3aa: CAWRAPQGWSNEKLFF

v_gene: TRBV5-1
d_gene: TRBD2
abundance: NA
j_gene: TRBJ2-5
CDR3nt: TGCGCCAGCAGCCCAGGACTAGCGGCGGGAGAGACCCAGTACTTC
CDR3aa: CASSPGLAAGETQYF

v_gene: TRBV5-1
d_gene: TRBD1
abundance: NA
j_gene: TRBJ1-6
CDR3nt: TGCGCCAGCAGCTTCGAGACAGGGAGGAATTCACCCCTCCACTTT
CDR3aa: CASSFETGRNSPLHF

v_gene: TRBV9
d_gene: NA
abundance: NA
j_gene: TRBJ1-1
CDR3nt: TGTGCCAGCAGCGTCGGCAGGGCAAACACTGAAGCTTTCTTT
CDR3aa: CASSVGRANTEAFF

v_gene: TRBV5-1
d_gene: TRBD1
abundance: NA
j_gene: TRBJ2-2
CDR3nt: TGCGCCAGCAGCCAGGGACAGGGGCCGTCCGGGGAGCTGTTTTTT
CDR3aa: CASSQGQGPSGELFF

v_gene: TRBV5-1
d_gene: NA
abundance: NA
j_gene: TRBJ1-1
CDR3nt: TGCGCCAGCAGCTGGGAGCGGGGAAACACTGAAGCTTTCTTT
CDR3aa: CASSWERGNTEAFF

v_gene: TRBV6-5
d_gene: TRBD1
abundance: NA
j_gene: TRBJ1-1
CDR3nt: TGTGCCAGCAGAGTGACAGGGGGTAACACTGAAGCTTTCTTT
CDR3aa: CASRVTGGNTEAFF

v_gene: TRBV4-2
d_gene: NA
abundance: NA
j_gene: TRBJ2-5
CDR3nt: TGTGCCAGCAGCCAAGATCTGGGGAGGGGGGCAGAGACCCAGTACTTC
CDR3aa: CASSQDLGRGAETQYF

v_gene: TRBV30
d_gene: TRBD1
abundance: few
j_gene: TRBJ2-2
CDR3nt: TGTGCCTGGTCCCACAGGGGACGGACCGGGGAGCTGTTTTTT
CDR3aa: CAWSHRGRTGELFF

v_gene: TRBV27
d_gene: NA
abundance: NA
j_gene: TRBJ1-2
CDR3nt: TGTGCCAGCAGTTCTCGGGGGGGCGTCTACTATGGCTACACCTTC
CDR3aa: CASSSRGGVYYGYTF

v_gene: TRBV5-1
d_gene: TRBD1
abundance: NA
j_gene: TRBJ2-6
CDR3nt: TGCGCCAGCAGCCCCACAGGGGGAGGCTCTGGGGCCAACGTCCTGACTTTC
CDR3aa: CASSPTGGGSGANVLTF

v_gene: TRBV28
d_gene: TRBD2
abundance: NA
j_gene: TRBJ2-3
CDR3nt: TGTGCCAGCAGCTTCGCCGGGACTAGAGTTTCGGATACGCAGTATTTT
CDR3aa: CASSFAGTRVSDTQYF

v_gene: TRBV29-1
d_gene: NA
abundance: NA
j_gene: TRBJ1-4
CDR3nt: TGCAGCGTTGGCGGAAGGACTAATGAAAAACTGTTTTTT
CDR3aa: CSVGGRTNEKLFF

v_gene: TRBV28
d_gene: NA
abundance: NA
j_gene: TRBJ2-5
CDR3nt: TGTGCCAGCAAGGTCCCCCGTGAGGACCAAGAGACCCAGTACTTC
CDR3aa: CASKVPREDQETQYF

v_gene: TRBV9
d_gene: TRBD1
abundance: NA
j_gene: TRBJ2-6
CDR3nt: TGTGCCAGCAGGGACAGGGTAGCCTCTGGGGCCAACGTCCTGACTTTC
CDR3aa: CASRDRVASGANVLTF

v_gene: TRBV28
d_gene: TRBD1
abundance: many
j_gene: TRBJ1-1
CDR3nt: TGTGCCAGCAGTTCCTCACCGGGGACAGGGCCAACTGAAGCTTTCTTT
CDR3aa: CASSSSPGTGPTEAFF

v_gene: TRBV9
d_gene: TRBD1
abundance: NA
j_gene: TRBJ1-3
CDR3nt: TGTGCCAGCACCTGGGACAGCGACTCTGGAAACACCATATATTTT
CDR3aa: CASTWDSDSGNTIYF

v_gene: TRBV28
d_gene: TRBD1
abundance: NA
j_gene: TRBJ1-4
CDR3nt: TGTGCCAGCAGTATACAGGGACAGCGAAATGAAAAACTGTTTTTT
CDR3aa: CASSIQGQRNEKLFF

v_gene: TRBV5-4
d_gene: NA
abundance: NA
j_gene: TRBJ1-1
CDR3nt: TGTGCCAGCAGCTCCCCGCGGATGAACACTGAAGCTTTCTTT
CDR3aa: CASSSPRMNTEAFF

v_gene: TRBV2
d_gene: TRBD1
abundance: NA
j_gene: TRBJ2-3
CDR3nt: TGTGCCAGCAGCCGGGACAGGGGAAACACAGATACGCAGTATTTT
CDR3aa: CASSRDRGNTDTQYF

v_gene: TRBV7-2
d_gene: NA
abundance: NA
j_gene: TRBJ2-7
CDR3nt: TGTGCCAGCAGCTTTAGACAGGCCCTGTCAGGCGAGCAGTACTTC
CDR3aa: CASSFRQALSGEQYF

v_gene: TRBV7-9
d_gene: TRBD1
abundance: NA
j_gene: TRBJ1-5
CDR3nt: TGTGCCAGCAGCTTCACAGGGGATCCCAATCAGCCCCAGCATTTT
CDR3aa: CASSFTGDPNQPQHF

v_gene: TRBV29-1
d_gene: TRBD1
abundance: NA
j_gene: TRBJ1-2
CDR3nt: TGCAGCATACTTGGGCAGGGGGAGCACTATGGCTACACCTTC
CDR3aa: CSILGQGEHYGYTF

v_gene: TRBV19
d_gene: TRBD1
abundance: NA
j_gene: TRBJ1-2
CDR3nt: TGTGCCAGCAAGGGGCAGGGGGTGAAGGGCTACACCTTC
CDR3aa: CASKGQGVKGYTF

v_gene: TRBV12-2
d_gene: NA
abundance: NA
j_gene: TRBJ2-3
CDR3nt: TGTGCAAGTCGCTTAGCGTCCCTAGATACGCAGTATTTT
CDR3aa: CASRLASLDTQYF

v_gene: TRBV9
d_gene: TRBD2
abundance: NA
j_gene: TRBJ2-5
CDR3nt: TGTGCCAGCAGCGCCGCGGGGGGGAGGGAGACCCAGTACTTC
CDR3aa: CASSAAGGRETQYF

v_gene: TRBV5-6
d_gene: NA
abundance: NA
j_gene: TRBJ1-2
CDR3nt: TGTGCCAGCAGCTTGTTCAGACAGGCTCCAACGAACTATGGCTACACCTTC
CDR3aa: CASSLFRQAPTNYGYTF

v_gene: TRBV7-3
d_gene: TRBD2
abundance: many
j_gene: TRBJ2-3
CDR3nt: TGTGCCAGCAGCCCGGACCCGCGGGGGTTCACAGATACGCAGTATTTT
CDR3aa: CASSPDPRGFTDTQYF